This T cell receptor beta chain was documented in a study of tumor and adjacent non-tumor tissue in lung cancer. At the level of the study: The cohort had about a dozen adenocarcinoma, 2 squamous cell and 1 small cell patients.

The template was RNA from unsorted bulk tissue. Between August and November 2014, newly diagnosed, chemotherapy-naive lung cancer patients underwent thoracic surgery in China. This clonotype came up once. The junction shows a germline mismatch at one end, possibly a read error. TCRbeta libraries were built with three rounds of nested PCR, modified from ARM-PCR. One entry per CDR3 protein results from TCRdb running MiXCR on the multiplex PCR reads. Among about 80,000 distinct CDR3 sequences listed, roughly 75% were seen once. This CDR3 spans 16 amino acids. Germline V gives CDR1 MGHRA, CDR2 YSYEKL. The receptor comes from a woman in her 70s with non-small cell lung cancer. Sequenced input: lung tumor tissue. The rearrangement uses TRBV4-1 and TRBJ1-1; maybe TRBD1 (5 bases). CDR3 protein: CASNQHPKQEYTEAFF. DNA of the CDR3: TGTGCCAGCAACCAACACCCTAAACAGGAGTACACTGAAGCTTTCTTT.